A selection of T cell receptor beta chains follows, all from one sample in a study of Ad26.COV2.S vaccination and SARS-CoV-2 variants. Generated by immunoSEQ multiplex PCR, the TCRdb table keeps only in-frame clones and is missing some. The repertoire holds some 500,000 clones, with roughly 87% as singletons. The sequenced sample was peripheral blood, obtained in a trial of Ad26.COV2.S vaccine versus placebo. These receptors all come from a person aged 18-65 years who received the Ad26.COV2.S COVID-19 vaccine or a placebo. Both conserved end residues are part of each CDR3. The D gene is left open where the match is weak. The size of a clone is reported for some rows only, either as once, few or many, or as a class for expanded clones.

v_call: TRBV13
d_call: -
clone_size: -
j_call: TRBJ2-5
cdr3_nt: TGTGCCAGCAGCTACCGGGGGGAGACCCAGTACTTC
cdr3_aa: CASSYRGETQYF

v_call: TRBV11-3
d_call: TRBD1
clone_size: -
j_call: TRBJ2-2
cdr3_nt: TGTGCCAGCAGCTTAGATGGGGCACACGACAGGGTTCTTGGGGAGCTGTTTTTT
cdr3_aa: CASSLDGAHDRVLGELFF

v_call: TRBV5-1
d_call: -
clone_size: -
j_call: TRBJ2-4
cdr3_nt: TGCGCCAGCAGCTTGGCCGTTGGGCAGACAAACATTCAGTACTTC
cdr3_aa: CASSLAVGQTNIQYF

v_call: TRBV5-1
d_call: -
clone_size: -
j_call: TRBJ2-5
cdr3_nt: TGCGCCAGCTTCGGCGGCAGTCAAGAGACCCAGTACTTC
cdr3_aa: CASFGGSQETQYF

v_call: TRBV28
d_call: TRBD2
clone_size: -
j_call: TRBJ2-1
cdr3_nt: TGTGCCAGCAGCGATAGCGGGAGGCCCGTAAATGAGCAGTTCTTC
cdr3_aa: CASSDSGRPVNEQFF

v_call: TRBV7-9
d_call: TRBD1
clone_size: -
j_call: TRBJ1-2
cdr3_nt: TGTGCCAGCAGCTTCCAGGCCCAAGACAGGGCCTATGGCTACACCTTC
cdr3_aa: CASSFQAQDRAYGYTF

v_call: TRBV5-1
d_call: TRBD1
clone_size: -
j_call: TRBJ1-6
cdr3_nt: TGCGCCAGCAGCTCACAGGGGATTGATTCACCCCTCCACTTT
cdr3_aa: CASSSQGIDSPLHF

v_call: TRBV2
d_call: -
clone_size: -
j_call: TRBJ1-5
cdr3_nt: TGTGCCAGCCACAGGACATTATTTCAGCCCCAGCATTTT
cdr3_aa: CASHRTLFQPQHF

v_call: TRBV28
d_call: -
clone_size: -
j_call: TRBJ2-1
cdr3_nt: TGTGCCAGCAGTCTAACTCAGGGAAGTCGGGTTCGGAATGAGCAGTTCTTC
cdr3_aa: CASSLTQGSRVRNEQFF

v_call: TRBV11-1
d_call: -
clone_size: -
j_call: TRBJ2-1
cdr3_nt: TGTGCCAGCAGCTTAGCCCCCACGGCCTACAATGAGCAGTTCTTC
cdr3_aa: CASSLAPTAYNEQFF

v_call: TRBV4-2
d_call: -
clone_size: few
j_call: TRBJ1-5
cdr3_nt: TGTGCCAGCAGCCAAGATCTCAGCAATCAGCCCCAGCATTTT
cdr3_aa: CASSQDLSNQPQHF

v_call: TRBV6-5
d_call: -
clone_size: once
j_call: TRBJ1-2
cdr3_nt: TGTGCCAGCAGTTACTCGACAGCCACTGGCTACACCTTC
cdr3_aa: CASSYSTATGYTF

v_call: TRBV24-1
d_call: TRBD1
clone_size: -
j_call: TRBJ2-2
cdr3_nt: TGTGCCACCAGTGACATTTGGACAGGCGGGCTGTTTTTT
cdr3_aa: CATSDIWTGGLFF

v_call: TRBV6-4
d_call: TRBD2
clone_size: -
j_call: TRBJ2-3
cdr3_nt: TGTGCCAGCAGTCCTAGCGGGGCCAGCACAGATACGCAGTATTTT
cdr3_aa: CASSPSGASTDTQYF

v_call: TRBV3-1/TRBV3-2
d_call: -
clone_size: -
j_call: TRBJ1-1
cdr3_nt: TGTGCCAGCAGCCAAGTCGGGGGTACTGAAGCTTTCTTT
cdr3_aa: CASSQVGGTEAFF

v_call: TRBV7-9
d_call: TRBD1
clone_size: few
j_call: TRBJ1-2
cdr3_nt: TGTGCCAGCAGCAGAGGGACCGGGACAGGGGGCCACTATGGCTACACCTTC
cdr3_aa: CASSRGTGTGGHYGYTF

v_call: TRBV19
d_call: -
clone_size: -
j_call: TRBJ2-2
cdr3_nt: TGTGCCAGTAGTATAACGGGGGGCTCGAACACCGGGGAGCTGTTTTTT
cdr3_aa: CASSITGGSNTGELFF

v_call: TRBV15
d_call: -
clone_size: once
j_call: TRBJ2-1
cdr3_nt: TGTGCCACCAGCAGATTGACTAGTGCACGGGAGCAGTTCTTC
cdr3_aa: CATSRLTSAREQFF

v_call: TRBV24-1
d_call: TRBD1
clone_size: -
j_call: TRBJ1-4
cdr3_nt: TGTGCCACCAGTGATTTCCGAGGGGGCAATGAAAAACTGTTTTTT
cdr3_aa: CATSDFRGGNEKLFF

v_call: TRBV11-2
d_call: -
clone_size: once
j_call: TRBJ2-3
cdr3_nt: TGTGCCAGCAGCCCAAGGAGGGGTAGCACAGATACGCAGTATTTT
cdr3_aa: CASSPRRGSTDTQYF

v_call: TRBV21-1
d_call: -
clone_size: -
j_call: TRBJ2-2
cdr3_nt: TGTGCCAGCAGCACACCTGGGACAGGGATGACCGGGGAGCTGTTTTTT
cdr3_aa: CASSTPGTGMTGELFF

v_call: TRBV5-1
d_call: -
clone_size: -
j_call: TRBJ1-1
cdr3_nt: TGCGCCAGCAGCTTAGACACATTTCTAACTGAAGCTTTCTTT
cdr3_aa: CASSLDTFLTEAFF

v_call: TRBV11-3
d_call: -
clone_size: few
j_call: TRBJ1-3
cdr3_nt: TGTGCCAGCAGCTTAGCACCTCGGCGTGGACAGCCACTTTTT
cdr3_aa: CASSLAPRRGQPLF

v_call: TRBV24-1
d_call: TRBD1
clone_size: -
j_call: TRBJ2-1
cdr3_nt: TGTGCCACCAGTGATCAGGGGGCAAACTACAATGAGCAGTTCTTC
cdr3_aa: CATSDQGANYNEQFF

v_call: TRBV6-5
d_call: TRBD2
clone_size: -
j_call: TRBJ2-1
cdr3_nt: TGTGCCAGCAAACCTGGACTAGATTACAATGAGCAGTTCTTC
cdr3_aa: CASKPGLDYNEQFF

v_call: TRBV5-8
d_call: TRBD1
clone_size: -
j_call: TRBJ2-4
cdr3_nt: TGTGCCAGCAGCCTGGACAGGGTAACCAAAAACATTCAGTACTTC
cdr3_aa: CASSLDRVTKNIQYF

v_call: TRBV6-5
d_call: -
clone_size: -
j_call: TRBJ2-6
cdr3_nt: TGTGCCAGCAGCAAGGGACGGACATTACCCCTGACTTTC
cdr3_aa: CASSKGRTLPLTF

v_call: TRBV4-1
d_call: -
clone_size: once
j_call: TRBJ1-3
cdr3_nt: TGCGCCAGCAGCCGCTTGCGGGGGGCCCGAAACACCATATATTTT
cdr3_aa: CASSRLRGARNTIYF

v_call: TRBV5-1
d_call: TRBD2
clone_size: -
j_call: TRBJ2-1
cdr3_nt: TGCGCCAGCAGCTCTGTGGGCGGCAGCGGGGGGACCTACAATGAGCAGTTCTTC
cdr3_aa: CASSSVGGSGGTYNEQFF

v_call: TRBV7-2
d_call: -
clone_size: -
j_call: TRBJ1-1
cdr3_nt: TGTGCCAGCAGCTTAGACCCGAACACTGAAGCTTTCTTT
cdr3_aa: CASSLDPNTEAFF

v_call: TRBV2
d_call: -
clone_size: once
j_call: TRBJ2-7
cdr3_nt: TGTGCCAGCAGTGTATACGAACAGGAGCTCACCTTC
cdr3_aa: CASSVYEQELTF

v_call: TRBV20-1
d_call: -
clone_size: -
j_call: TRBJ1-2
cdr3_nt: TGCAGTGCTAGCTCTGGGGTGAGCTACACCTTC
cdr3_aa: CSASSGVSYTF

v_call: TRBV6-1
d_call: -
clone_size: -
j_call: TRBJ1-2
cdr3_nt: TGTGCCAGCAGTGAGGGGCAGCCAACCACTTATGGCTACACCTTC
cdr3_aa: CASSEGQPTTYGYTF

v_call: TRBV15
d_call: -
clone_size: -
j_call: TRBJ2-3
cdr3_nt: TGTGCCACCAGTTCACAGGTTAGGGCAGATACGCAGTATTTT
cdr3_aa: CATSSQVRADTQYF

v_call: TRBV7-2
d_call: -
clone_size: once
j_call: TRBJ2-1
cdr3_nt: TGTGCCAGCAGCTTAGGTCGTGGGAGGCACGAGCAGTTCTTC
cdr3_aa: CASSLGRGRHEQFF

v_call: TRBV5-1
d_call: TRBD1
clone_size: -
j_call: TRBJ1-1
cdr3_nt: TGCGCCAGCAGCGGGGGGACAGGGAGGAACACTGAAGCTTTCTTT
cdr3_aa: CASSGGTGRNTEAFF

v_call: TRBV7-3
d_call: TRBD2
clone_size: -
j_call: TRBJ2-1
cdr3_nt: TGTGCCAGCAGCTTACCCCGACTAGCGGGAGTCAATGAGCAGTTCTTC
cdr3_aa: CASSLPRLAGVNEQFF

v_call: TRBV5-1
d_call: -
clone_size: once
j_call: TRBJ1-1
cdr3_nt: TGCGCCAGCAGCCTAAACCGAAACCCGGGATACGGTGAAGCTTTCTTT
cdr3_aa: CASSLNRNPGYGEAFF

v_call: TRBV7-2
d_call: -
clone_size: -
j_call: TRBJ1-4
cdr3_nt: TGTGCCAGCAGCTCCCCCTCGGGGCTCCGGGAAAAACTGTTTTTT
cdr3_aa: CASSSPSGLREKLFF

v_call: TRBV29-1
d_call: TRBD1
clone_size: -
j_call: TRBJ1-1
cdr3_nt: TGCAGCGTTGAAGACTGGACAGGGCAAGCTTTCTTT
cdr3_aa: CSVEDWTGQAFF

v_call: TRBV29-1
d_call: -
clone_size: -
j_call: TRBJ1-2
cdr3_nt: TGCAGCGTAGGGGACCGCGACTATGGCTACACCTTC
cdr3_aa: CSVGDRDYGYTF

v_call: TRBV5-5
d_call: TRBD1
clone_size: -
j_call: TRBJ1-1
cdr3_nt: TGTGCCAGCAGCTCCCTCCCACAGGGGGTATCGAACACTGAAGCTTTCTTT
cdr3_aa: CASSSLPQGVSNTEAFF

v_call: TRBV4-3
d_call: -
clone_size: many
j_call: TRBJ2-7
cdr3_nt: TGCGCCAGCAGCCAAGAACTGGCACAAACCTCCTACGAGCAGTACTTC
cdr3_aa: CASSQELAQTSYEQYF

v_call: TRBV25-1
d_call: -
clone_size: -
j_call: TRBJ2-3
cdr3_nt: TGTGCCAGCAGTGAAGTTACGAGATCAGATACGCAGTATTTT
cdr3_aa: CASSEVTRSDTQYF

v_call: TRBV7-6
d_call: -
clone_size: once
j_call: TRBJ2-7
cdr3_nt: TGTGCCAGCAGCAAACTACCCGGGCAGGGTTACGAGCAGTACTTC
cdr3_aa: CASSKLPGQGYEQYF

v_call: TRBV7-3
d_call: -
clone_size: -
j_call: TRBJ1-1
cdr3_nt: TGTGCCAGCAGCTCATGGGCAGGCGCCACTGAAGCTTTCTTT
cdr3_aa: CASSSWAGATEAFF

v_call: TRBV9
d_call: TRBD2
clone_size: -
j_call: TRBJ2-5
cdr3_nt: TGTGCCAGCAGCGTAGCCGGATGGCTAGCGGGTGCGGAGACCCAGTACTTC
cdr3_aa: CASSVAGWLAGAETQYF

v_call: TRBV5-5
d_call: -
clone_size: once
j_call: TRBJ1-1
cdr3_nt: TGTGCCAGCAGCCCGGGACCGCTCAACACTGAAGCTTTCTTT
cdr3_aa: CASSPGPLNTEAFF

v_call: TRBV5-1
d_call: -
clone_size: -
j_call: TRBJ2-3
cdr3_nt: TGCGCCAGCAGCTTGCGGTTTGCAGATACGCAGTATTTT
cdr3_aa: CASSLRFADTQYF

v_call: TRBV6-5
d_call: -
clone_size: -
j_call: TRBJ2-7
cdr3_nt: TGTGCCAGCAGTAGACGACAGGCGAACTACGAGCAGTACTTC
cdr3_aa: CASSRRQANYEQYF

v_call: TRBV6-4
d_call: TRBD2
clone_size: -
j_call: TRBJ2-1
cdr3_nt: TGTGCCAGCAGTGACTCGACAACGGGGGGCAATGAGCAGTTCTTC
cdr3_aa: CASSDSTTGGNEQFF

v_call: TRBV3-1/TRBV3-2
d_call: -
clone_size: -
j_call: TRBJ1-2
cdr3_nt: TGTGCCAGCAGCCAAATCGGAGGCTACACCTTC
cdr3_aa: CASSQIGGYTF

v_call: TRBV11-1
d_call: -
clone_size: -
j_call: TRBJ2-5
cdr3_nt: TGTGCCAGCAGCGCTGCCCGAACCCAAGGGGCCCAGTACTTC
cdr3_aa: CASSAARTQGAQYF

v_call: TRBV19
d_call: -
clone_size: -
j_call: TRBJ2-5
cdr3_nt: TGTGCCAGTAGTGCCCCGGGAAGGGGTCAAGAGACCCAGTACTTC
cdr3_aa: CASSAPGRGQETQYF